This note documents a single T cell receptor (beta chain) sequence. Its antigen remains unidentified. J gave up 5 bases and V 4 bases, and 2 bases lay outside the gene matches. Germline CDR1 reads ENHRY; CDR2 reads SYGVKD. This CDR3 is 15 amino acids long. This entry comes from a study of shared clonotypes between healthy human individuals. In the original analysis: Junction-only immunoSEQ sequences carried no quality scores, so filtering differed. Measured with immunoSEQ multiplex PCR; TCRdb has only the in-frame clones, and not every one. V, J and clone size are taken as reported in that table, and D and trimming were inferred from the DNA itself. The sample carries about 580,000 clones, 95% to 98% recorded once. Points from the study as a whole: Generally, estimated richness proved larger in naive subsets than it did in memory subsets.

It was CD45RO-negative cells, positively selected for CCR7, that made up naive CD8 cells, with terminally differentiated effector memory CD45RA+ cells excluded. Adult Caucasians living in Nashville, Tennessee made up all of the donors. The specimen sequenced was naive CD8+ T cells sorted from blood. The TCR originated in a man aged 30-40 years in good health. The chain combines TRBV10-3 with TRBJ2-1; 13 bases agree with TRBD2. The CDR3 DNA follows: TGTGCCATCAGTGGGACTAGCGGGAGCCACAATGAGCAGTTCTTC. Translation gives CAISGTSGSHNEQFF.